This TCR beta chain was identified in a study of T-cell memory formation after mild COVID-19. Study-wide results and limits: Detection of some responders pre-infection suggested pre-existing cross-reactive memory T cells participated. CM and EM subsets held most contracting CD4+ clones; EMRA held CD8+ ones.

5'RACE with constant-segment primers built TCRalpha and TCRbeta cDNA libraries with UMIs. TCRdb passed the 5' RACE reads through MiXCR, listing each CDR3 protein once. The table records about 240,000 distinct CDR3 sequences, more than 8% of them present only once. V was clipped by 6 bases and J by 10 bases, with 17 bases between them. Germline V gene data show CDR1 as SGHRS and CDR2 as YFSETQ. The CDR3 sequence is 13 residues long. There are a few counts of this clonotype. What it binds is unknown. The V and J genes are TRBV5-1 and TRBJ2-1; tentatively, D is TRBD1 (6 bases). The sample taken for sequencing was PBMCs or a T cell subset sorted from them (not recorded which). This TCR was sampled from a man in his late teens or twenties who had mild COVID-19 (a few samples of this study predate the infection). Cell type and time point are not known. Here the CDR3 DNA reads TGCGCCAGCAACCTACAGGGTTGGCAGGAGCAGTTCTTC. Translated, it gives CASNLQGWQEQFF.